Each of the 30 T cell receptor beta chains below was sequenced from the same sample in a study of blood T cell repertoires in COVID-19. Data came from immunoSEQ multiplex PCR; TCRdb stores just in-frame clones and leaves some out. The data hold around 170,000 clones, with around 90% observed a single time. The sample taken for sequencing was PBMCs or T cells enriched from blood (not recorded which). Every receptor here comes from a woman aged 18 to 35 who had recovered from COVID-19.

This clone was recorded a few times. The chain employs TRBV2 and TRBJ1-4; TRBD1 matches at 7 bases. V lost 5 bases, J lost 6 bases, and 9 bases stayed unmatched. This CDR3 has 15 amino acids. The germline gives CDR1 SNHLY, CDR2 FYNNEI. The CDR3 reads CASSYSGTVDEKLFF. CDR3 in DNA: TGTGCCAGCAGTTACTCCGGGACAGTTGATGAAAAACTGTTTTTT.

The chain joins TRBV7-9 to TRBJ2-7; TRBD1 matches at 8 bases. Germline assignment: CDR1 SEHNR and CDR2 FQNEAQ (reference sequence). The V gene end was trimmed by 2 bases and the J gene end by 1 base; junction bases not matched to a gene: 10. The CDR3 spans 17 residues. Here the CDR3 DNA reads TGTGCCAGCAGCTTATGGACAGGGTGGGGCTCATCCTACGAGCAGTACTTC. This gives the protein CASSLWTGWGSSYEQYF.

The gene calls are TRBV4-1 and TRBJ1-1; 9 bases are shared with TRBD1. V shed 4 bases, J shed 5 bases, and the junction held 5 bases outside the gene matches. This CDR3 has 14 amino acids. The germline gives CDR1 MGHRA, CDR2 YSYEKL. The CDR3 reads CASSPRTGVTEAFF. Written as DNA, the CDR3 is TGCGCCAGCAGCCCCCGGACAGGGGTAACTGAAGCTTTCTTT.

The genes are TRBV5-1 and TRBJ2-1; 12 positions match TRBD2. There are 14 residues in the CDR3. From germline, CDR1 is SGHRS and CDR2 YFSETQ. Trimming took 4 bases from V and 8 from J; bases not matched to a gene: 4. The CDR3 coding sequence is TGCGCCAGCAGCCGACTAGCGGGAGTCGATGAGCAGTTCTTC. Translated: CASSRLAGVDEQFF.

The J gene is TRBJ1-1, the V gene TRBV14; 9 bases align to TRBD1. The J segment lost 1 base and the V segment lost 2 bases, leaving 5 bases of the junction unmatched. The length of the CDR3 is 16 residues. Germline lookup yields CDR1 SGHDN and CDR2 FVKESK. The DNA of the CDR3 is TGTGCCAGCAGCCAAACAGGGGGCGTAAGGAACACTGAAGCTTTCTTT. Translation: CASSQTGGVRNTEAFF.

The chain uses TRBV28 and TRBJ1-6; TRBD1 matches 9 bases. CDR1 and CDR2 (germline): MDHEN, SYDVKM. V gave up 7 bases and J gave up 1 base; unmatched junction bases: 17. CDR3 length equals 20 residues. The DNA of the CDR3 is TGTGCCAGCACCGTCCCGGGACAGGGTTCACTCAGGTCCTATAATTCACCCCTCCACTTT. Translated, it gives CASTVPGQGSLRSYNSPLHF.

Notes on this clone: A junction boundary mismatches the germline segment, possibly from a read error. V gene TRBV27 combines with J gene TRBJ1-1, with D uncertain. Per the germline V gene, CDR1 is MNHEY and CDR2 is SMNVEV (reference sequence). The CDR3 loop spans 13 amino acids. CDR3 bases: TGTGCCAGCAGTTTCTTGAGGAATACGAAGAGGTGGTGG. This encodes CASSFLRNTKRWW.

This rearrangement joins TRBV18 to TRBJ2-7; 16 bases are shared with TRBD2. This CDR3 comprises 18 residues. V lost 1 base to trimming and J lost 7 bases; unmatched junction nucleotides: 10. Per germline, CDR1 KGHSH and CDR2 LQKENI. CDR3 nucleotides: TGTGCCAGCTCACCACTCTATGGGACTAGCGGGAGGGCGGCTGAGCAGTACTTC. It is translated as CASSPLYGTSGRAAEQYF.

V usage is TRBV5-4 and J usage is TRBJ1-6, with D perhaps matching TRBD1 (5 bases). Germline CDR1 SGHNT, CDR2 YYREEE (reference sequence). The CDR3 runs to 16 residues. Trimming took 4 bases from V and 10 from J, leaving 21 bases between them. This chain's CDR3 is CASSAPGGAGYSPLHF. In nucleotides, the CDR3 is TGTGCCAGCAGCGCCCCTGGCGGGGCGGGATACTCACCCCTCCACTTT.

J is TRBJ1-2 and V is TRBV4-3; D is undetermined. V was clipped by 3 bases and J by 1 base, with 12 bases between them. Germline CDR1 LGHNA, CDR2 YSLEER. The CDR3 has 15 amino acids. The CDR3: CASSQVGVLNYGYTF. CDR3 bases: TGCGCCAGCAGCCAGGTCGGGGTTCTTAACTATGGCTACACCTTC.

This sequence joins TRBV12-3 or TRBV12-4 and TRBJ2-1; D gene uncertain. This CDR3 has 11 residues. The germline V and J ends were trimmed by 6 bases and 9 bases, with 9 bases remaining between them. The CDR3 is CASSPEVEQFF. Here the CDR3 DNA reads TGTGCCAGCAGCCCAGAGGTTGAGCAGTTCTTC.

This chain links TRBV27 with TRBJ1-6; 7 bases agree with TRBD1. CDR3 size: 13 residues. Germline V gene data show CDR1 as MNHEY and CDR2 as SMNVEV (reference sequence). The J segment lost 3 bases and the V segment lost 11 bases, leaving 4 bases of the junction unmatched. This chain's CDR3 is CAARQGYNSPLHF. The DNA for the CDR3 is TGTGCCGCAAGACAGGGCTATAATTCACCCCTCCACTTT.

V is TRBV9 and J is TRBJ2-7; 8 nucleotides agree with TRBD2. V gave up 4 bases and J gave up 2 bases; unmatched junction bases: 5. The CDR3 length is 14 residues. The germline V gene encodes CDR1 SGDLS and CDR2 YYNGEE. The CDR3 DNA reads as TGTGCCAGCAGCTCAAGCGGGGGAGCCTACGAGCAGTACTTC. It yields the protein CASSSSGGAYEQYF.

This chain's CDR3 is CASSERTGRNEKLFF. The CDR3 nucleotides read TGTGCCAGCAGTGAAAGAACAGGCCGTAATGAAAAACTGTTTTTT. This chain links TRBV2 with TRBJ1-4; D is perhaps TRBD1 (5 bases). Germline V gene data show CDR1 as SNHLY and CDR2 as FYNNEI. This CDR3 contains 15 residues. Deletions cut 2 bases from V and 4 bases from J, with 11 bases between.

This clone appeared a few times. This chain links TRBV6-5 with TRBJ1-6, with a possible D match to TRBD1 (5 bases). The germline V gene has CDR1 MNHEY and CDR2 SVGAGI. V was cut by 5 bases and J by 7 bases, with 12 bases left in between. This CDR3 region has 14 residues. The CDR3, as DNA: TGTGCCAGCAGTCAGGGTACCGGGAATTCACCCCTCCACTTT. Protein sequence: CASSQGTGNSPLHF.

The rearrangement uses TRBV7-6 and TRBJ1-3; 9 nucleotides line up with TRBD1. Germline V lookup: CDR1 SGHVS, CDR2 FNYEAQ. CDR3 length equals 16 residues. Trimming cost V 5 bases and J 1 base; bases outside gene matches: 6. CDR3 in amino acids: CASSQGGTGSGNTIYF. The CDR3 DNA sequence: TGTGCCAGCAGCCAAGGAGGGACAGGGTCTGGAAACACCATATATTTT.

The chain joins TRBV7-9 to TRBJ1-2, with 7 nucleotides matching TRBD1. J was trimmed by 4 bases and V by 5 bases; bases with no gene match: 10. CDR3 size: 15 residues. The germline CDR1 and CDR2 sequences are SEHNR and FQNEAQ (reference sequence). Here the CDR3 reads CASSTRDRSFYGYTF. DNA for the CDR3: TGTGCCAGCAGCACCCGGGACAGATCCTTCTATGGCTACACCTTC. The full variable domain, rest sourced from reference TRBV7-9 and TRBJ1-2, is DTGVSQNPRHKITKRGQNVTFRCDPISEHNRLYWYRQTLGQGPEFLTYFQNEAQLEKSRLLSDRFSAERPKGSFSTLEIQRTEQGDSAMYLCASSTRDRSFYGYTFGSGTRLTVV.

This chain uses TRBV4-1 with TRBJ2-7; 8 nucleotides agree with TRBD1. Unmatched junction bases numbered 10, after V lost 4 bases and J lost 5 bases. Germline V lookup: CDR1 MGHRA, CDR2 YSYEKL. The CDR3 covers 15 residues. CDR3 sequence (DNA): TGCGCCAGCAGCCCCGACAGGGGCAGAAGCAACGAGCAGTACTTC. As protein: CASSPDRGRSNEQYF.

CDR3 amino acids: CASTRSGGTDTQYF. Here the CDR3 DNA reads TGTGCCAGCACGCGTAGCGGGGGCACAGATACGCAGTATTTT. This chain joins TRBV7-8 and TRBJ2-3; TRBD2 agrees at 8 bases. The CDR3 runs to 14 residues. Germline V gene lookup returns CDR1 SGHVS and CDR2 FQNEAQ. V was clipped by 7 bases and J by 1 base; unmatched bases: 4. Full variable domain (missing parts from reference TRBV7-8 and TRBJ2-3): GAGVSQSPRYKVAKRGQDVALRCDPISGHVSLFWYQQALGQGPEFLTYFQNEAQLDKSGLPSDRFFAERPEGSVSTLKIQRTQQEDSAVYLCASTRSGGTDTQYFGPGTRLTVL.

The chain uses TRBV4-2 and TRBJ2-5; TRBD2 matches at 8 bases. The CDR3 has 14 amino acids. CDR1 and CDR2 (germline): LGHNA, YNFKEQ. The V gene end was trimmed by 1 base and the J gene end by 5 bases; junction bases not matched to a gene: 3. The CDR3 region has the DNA TGTGCCAGCAGCCAAGCGGGAGGGGGGGAGACCCAGTACTTC. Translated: CASSQAGGGETQYF.

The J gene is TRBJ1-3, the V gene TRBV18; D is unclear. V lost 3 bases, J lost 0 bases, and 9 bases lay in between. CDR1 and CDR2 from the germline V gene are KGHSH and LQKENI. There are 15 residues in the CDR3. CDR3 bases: TGTGCCAGCTCACCGGGCCGGTACTCTGGAAACACCATATATTTT. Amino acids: CASSPGRYSGNTIYF. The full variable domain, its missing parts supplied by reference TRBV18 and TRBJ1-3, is NAGVMQNPRHLVRRRGQEARLRCSPMKGHSHVYWYRQLPEEGLKFMVYLQKENIIDESGMPKERFSAEFPKEGPSILRIQQVVRGDSAAYFCASSPGRYSGNTIYFGEGSWLTVV.

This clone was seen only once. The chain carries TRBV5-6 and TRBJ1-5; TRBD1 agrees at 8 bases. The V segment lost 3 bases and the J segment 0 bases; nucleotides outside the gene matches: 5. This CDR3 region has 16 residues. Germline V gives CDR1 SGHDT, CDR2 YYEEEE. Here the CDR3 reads CASSSTGGDSNQPQHF. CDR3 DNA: TGTGCCAGCAGCTCAACAGGGGGAGATAGCAATCAGCCCCAGCATTTT.

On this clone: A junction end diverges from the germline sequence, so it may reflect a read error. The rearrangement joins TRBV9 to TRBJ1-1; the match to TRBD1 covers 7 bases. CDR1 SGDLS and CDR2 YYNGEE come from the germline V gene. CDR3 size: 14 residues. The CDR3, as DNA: TGTGCCAGCAGCGTAGAGGGGGCGAACGCTGAAGCTTTCTTT. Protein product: CASSVEGANAEAFF.

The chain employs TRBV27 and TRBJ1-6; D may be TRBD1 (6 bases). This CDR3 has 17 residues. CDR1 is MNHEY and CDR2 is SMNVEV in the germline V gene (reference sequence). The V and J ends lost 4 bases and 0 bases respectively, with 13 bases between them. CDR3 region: CASSSLQGYSYNSPLHF. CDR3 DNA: TGTGCCAGCAGTTCACTGCAGGGGTACTCCTATAATTCACCCCTCCACTTT.

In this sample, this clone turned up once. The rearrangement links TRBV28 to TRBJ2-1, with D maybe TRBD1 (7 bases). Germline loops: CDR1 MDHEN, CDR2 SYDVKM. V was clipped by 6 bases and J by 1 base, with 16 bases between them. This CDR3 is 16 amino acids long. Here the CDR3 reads CASRPGGFGSYNEQFF. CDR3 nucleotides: TGTGCCAGCAGACCAGGGGGGTTTGGGTCCTACAATGAGCAGTTCTTC.

CDR3 bases: TGCGCCAGCAGCTGGTGGACAGGGTCTAAGAGCTACGAGCAGTACTTC. It is translated as CASSWWTGSKSYEQYF. The chain recombines TRBV5-1 with TRBJ2-7; 8 bases map to TRBD1. The CDR3 is 16 amino acids. The V gene end was trimmed by 3 bases and the J gene end by 3 bases; junction bases not matched to a gene: 11. Germline CDR1 SGHRS, CDR2 YFSETQ. Full variable domain (missing parts from reference TRBV5-1 and TRBJ2-7): KAGVTQTPRYLIKTRGQQVTLSCSPISGHRSVSWYQQTPGQGLQFLFEYFSETQRNKGNFPGRFSGRQFSNSRSEMNVSTLELGDSALYLCASSWWTGSKSYEQYFGPGTRLTVT.

CDR3 nucleotides: TGTGCCAGCAGTTACTCCGACGGGGGAAATTCACCCCTCCACTTT. Translated: CASSYSDGGNSPLHF. The chain combines TRBV6-5 with TRBJ1-6, with D maybe TRBD1 (5 bases). Germline V gene sequence: CDR1 MNHEY, CDR2 SVGAGI. V dropped 0 bases and J dropped 7 bases, with 10 bases sitting between them. This CDR3 is 15 amino acids long.

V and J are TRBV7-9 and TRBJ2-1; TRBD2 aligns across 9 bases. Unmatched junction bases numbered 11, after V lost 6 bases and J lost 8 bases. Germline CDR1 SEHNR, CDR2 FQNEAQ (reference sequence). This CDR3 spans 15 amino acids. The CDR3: CASSPAGGLNYEQFF. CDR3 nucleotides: TGTGCCAGCAGTCCAGCGGGGGGTCTCAATTATGAGCAGTTCTTC. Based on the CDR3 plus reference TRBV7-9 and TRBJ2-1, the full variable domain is DTGVSQNPRHKITKRGQNVTFRCDPISEHNRLYWYRQTLGQGPEFLTYFQNEAQLEKSRLLSDRFSAERPKGSFSTLEIQRTEQGDSAMYLCASSPAGGLNYEQFFGPGTRLTVL.

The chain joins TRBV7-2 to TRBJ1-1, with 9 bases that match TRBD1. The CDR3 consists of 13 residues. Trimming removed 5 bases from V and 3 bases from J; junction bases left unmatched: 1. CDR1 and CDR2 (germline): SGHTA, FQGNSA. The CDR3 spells CASSRTGDTEAFF. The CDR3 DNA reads TGTGCCAGCAGCAGGACAGGGGACACTGAAGCTTTCTTT. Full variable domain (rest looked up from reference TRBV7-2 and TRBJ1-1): GAGVSQSPSNKVTEKGKDVELRCDPISGHTALYWYRQSLGQGLEFLIYFQGNSAPDKSGLPSDRFSAERTGGSVSTLTIQRTQQEDSAVYLCASSRTGDTEAFFGQGTRLTVV.

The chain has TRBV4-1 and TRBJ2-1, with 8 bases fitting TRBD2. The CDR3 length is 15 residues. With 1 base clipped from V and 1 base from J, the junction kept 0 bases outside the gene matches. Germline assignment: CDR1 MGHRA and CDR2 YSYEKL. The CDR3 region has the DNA TGCGCCAGCAGCCAAGTAGCGGGGTCCTACAATGAGCAGTTCTTC. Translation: CASSQVAGSYNEQFF.